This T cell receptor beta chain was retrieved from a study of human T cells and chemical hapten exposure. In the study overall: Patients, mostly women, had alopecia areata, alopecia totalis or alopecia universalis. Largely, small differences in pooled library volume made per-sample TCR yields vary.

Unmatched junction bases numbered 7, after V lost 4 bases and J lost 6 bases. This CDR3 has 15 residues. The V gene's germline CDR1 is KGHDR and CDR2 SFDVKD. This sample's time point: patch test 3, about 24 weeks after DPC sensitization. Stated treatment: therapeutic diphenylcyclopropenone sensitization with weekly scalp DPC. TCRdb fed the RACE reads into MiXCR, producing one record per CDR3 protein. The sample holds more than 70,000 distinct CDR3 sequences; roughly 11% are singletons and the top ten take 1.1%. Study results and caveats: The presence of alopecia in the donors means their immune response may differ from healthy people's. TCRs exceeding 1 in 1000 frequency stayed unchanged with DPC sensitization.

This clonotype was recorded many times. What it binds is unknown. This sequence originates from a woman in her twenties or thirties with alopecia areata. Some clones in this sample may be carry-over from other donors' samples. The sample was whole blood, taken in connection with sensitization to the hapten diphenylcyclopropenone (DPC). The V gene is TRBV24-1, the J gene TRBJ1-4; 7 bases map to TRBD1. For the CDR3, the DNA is TGTGCCACCAGTGAGTACACAGGGGAAGATGAAAAACTGTTTTTT. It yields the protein CATSEYTGEDEKLFF.